This T cell receptor (beta chain) was documented in a study of cytomegalovirus exposure and HLA in healthy donors. In the study overall: Researchers previously reported finding 90 million to 130 million unique TCR beta sequences from 170 million or so T cells.

A note on this clone: Its antigen is undetermined.

Study results and limitations: Reportedly, HLA-A and HLA-B alleles of most subjects were accurately predicted from TCR beta. Likely technical artifact: a cluster of highly shared sequence variants. Indistinguishable V segments such as TRBV6-2 and TRBV6-3 were excluded.

Trimming took off 7 bases at V and 5 bases at J, with 8 bases between the two ends. CDR1 and CDR2 (germline): SNHLY, FYNNEI. The CDR3 sequence is 11 residues long. PCR employed 60 Vbeta and 13 Jbeta primers. Assay: immunoSEQ multiplex PCR; the TCRdb copy retains only in-frame clones and omits some. The sample contains some 250,000 clones, around 76% of which appear only once. This TCR was sampled from a woman aged 40 to 55 in good health and CMV-seropositive. Sequences were obtained from PBMCs. The rearrangement uses TRBV2 and TRBJ2-5; D is unclear. CDR3 region: CASTERETQYF. CDR3 DNA: TGTGCCAGCACCGAACGGGAGACCCAGTACTTC.